The 11 T cell receptor beta chains listed next were all sequenced from one sample in a study of shared clonotypes between healthy human individuals. Some clones are missing from TCRdb's copy, which holds only in-frame ones; the method was immunoSEQ multiplex PCR. The sample carries 750,000 to 1,000,000 clones, 80% to 95% recorded once. CD45RO negativity and positive selection for CCR7 defined naive CD8 cells, a population that excluded terminally differentiated effector memory CD45RA+ cells. Sequencing was carried out using naive CD8+ T cells sorted from blood. Receptors were obtained from a man aged 25-45 years in good health.

The CDR3 nucleotides read TGTGCCAGCAATTTTATACAGGGGAACACCGGGGAGCTGTTTTTT. As protein: CASNFIQGNTGELFF. The chain couples TRBV2 to TRBJ2-2; possible D gene TRBD1, 6 bases. V shed 7 bases and J shed 1 base, with 13 bases lying between them. CDR1 and CDR2 from the germline V gene are SNHLY and FYNNEI. The CDR3 is 15 amino acids.

J is TRBJ2-2 and V is TRBV2, with D hard to call. Trimming cost V 3 bases and J 5 bases, with 1 base left between them. Germline CDR1 and CDR2: SNHLY and FYNNEI. CDR3 length: 11 residues. The CDR3: CASSETGELFF. In DNA, the CDR3 is TGTGCCAGCAGTGAGACCGGGGAGCTGTTTTTT.

The gene calls are TRBV10-1 and TRBJ2-7; 9 nucleotides match TRBD2. J lost 6 bases, V lost 1 base, and 10 bases had no gene match. From germline, CDR1 is WNHNN and CDR2 SYGVQD (reference sequence). CDR3 length: 16 amino acids. The CDR3 here is CASSEFSGSKGSEQYF. Written as DNA, the CDR3 is TGCGCCAGCAGTGAGTTTAGCGGGAGTAAAGGTAGCGAGCAGTACTTC.

This chain connects TRBV27 to TRBJ2-1; 8 bases are a match to TRBD2. The germline gives CDR1 MNHEY, CDR2 SMNVEV (reference sequence). The CDR3 covers 15 residues. V trimming: 6 bases; J trimming: 0 bases; junction bases outside the gene matches: 4. CDR3 sequence reads: CASRLAGFSYNEQFF. In DNA, the CDR3 is TGTGCCAGCAGATTAGCGGGATTCTCCTACAATGAGCAGTTCTTC.

The chain links TRBV27 to TRBJ2-1; 8 nucleotides line up with TRBD2. Germline V lookup: CDR1 MNHEY, CDR2 SMNVEV (reference sequence). Trimming cost V 6 bases and J 9 bases; bases outside gene matches: 13. This CDR3 region has 15 residues. CDR3 sequence (DNA): TGTGCCAGCAGCCCGGGGGGGGCTCCCCGGGGTGAGCAGTTCTTC. Amino acid sequence: CASSPGGAPRGEQFF.

The genes are TRBV6-5 and TRBJ2-7, with D maybe TRBD1 (6 bases). V gave up 9 bases and J gave up 1 base, with 10 bases separating them. There are 12 residues in the CDR3. CDR1 is MNHEY, CDR2 SVGAGI, per germline. The CDR3 protein is CASQGSSYEQYF. CDR3 nucleotides: TGTGCCAGTCAGGGGTCTTCCTACGAGCAGTACTTC.

V usage is TRBV25-1 and J usage is TRBJ2-7; D is ambiguous. V lost 4 bases and J lost 0, with 4 bases in between. CDR3 length equals 12 residues. Germline CDR1 MGHDK, CDR2 SYGVNS. As DNA, the CDR3 is TGTGCCAGCAGTGGGCCCTCCTACGAGCAGTACTTC. Translation gives CASSGPSYEQYF.

This clone has a single count. The rearrangement joins TRBV9 to TRBJ2-7, with 9 bases that match TRBD2. There are 14 residues in the CDR3. Looked up from germline, CDR1 is SGDLS and CDR2 is YYNGEE. V was clipped by 10 bases and J by 3 bases; unmatched bases: 11. The CDR3 protein is CASSAGGPGYEQYF. The CDR3 DNA is TGTGCCTCTAGCGCGGGAGGGCCGGGCTACGAGCAGTACTTC.

CDR3 region: CASSQTQGAYNEQFF. In nucleotides, the CDR3 is TGTGCCAGCAGCCAAACTCAGGGGGCCTACAATGAGCAGTTCTTC. The V gene is TRBV14, the J gene TRBJ2-1; 7 bases agree with TRBD1. The CDR3 contains 15 residues. Per the germline V gene, CDR1 is SGHDN and CDR2 is FVKESK. V gave up 2 bases and J gave up 2 bases; unmatched junction bases: 3.

V gene TRBV7-9 combines with J gene TRBJ2-7; D is unresolved. The V gene lost 4 bases and the J gene lost 3 bases, with 13 bases spanning the gap. This CDR3 has 14 residues. The germline V gene has CDR1 SEHNR and CDR2 FQNEAQ (reference sequence). CDR3 protein: CASSSFYRDYEQYF. As DNA, the CDR3 is TGTGCCAGCAGCTCTTTTTACAGAGACTACGAGCAGTACTTC. Combining the CDR3 with reference TRBV7-9 and TRBJ2-7 gives the whole variable domain DTGVSQNPRHKITKRGQNVTFRCDPISEHNRLYWYRQTLGQGPEFLTYFQNEAQLEKSRLLSDRFSAERPKGSFSTLEIQRTEQGDSAMYLCASSSFYRDYEQYFGPGTRLTVT.

The V call is TRBV13, the J call TRBJ2-2; weak D call: TRBD2 (6 bases). Germline CDR1 and CDR2: PRHDT and FYEKMQ (reference sequence). The V end lost 4 bases, the J end lost 6 bases, and 15 bases lay between the germline ends. The CDR3 spans 15 residues. CDR3 sequence reads: CASSWGLERAGELFF. CDR3 coding DNA: TGTGCCAGCAGCTGGGGACTTGAGAGAGCCGGGGAGCTGTTTTTT.